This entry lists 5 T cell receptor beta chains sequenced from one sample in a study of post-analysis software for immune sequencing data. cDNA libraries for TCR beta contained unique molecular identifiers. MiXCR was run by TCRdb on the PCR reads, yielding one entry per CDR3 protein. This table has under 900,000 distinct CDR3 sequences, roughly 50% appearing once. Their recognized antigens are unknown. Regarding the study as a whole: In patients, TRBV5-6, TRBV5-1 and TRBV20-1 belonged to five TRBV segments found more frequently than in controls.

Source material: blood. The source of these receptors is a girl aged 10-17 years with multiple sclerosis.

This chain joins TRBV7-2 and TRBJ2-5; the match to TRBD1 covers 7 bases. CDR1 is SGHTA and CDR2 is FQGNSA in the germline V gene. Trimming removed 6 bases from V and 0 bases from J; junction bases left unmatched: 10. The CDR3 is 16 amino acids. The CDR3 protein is CASRGARGQNQETQYF. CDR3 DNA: TGTGCCAGCAGGGGGGCCAGGGGACAGAACCAAGAGACCCAGTACTTC.

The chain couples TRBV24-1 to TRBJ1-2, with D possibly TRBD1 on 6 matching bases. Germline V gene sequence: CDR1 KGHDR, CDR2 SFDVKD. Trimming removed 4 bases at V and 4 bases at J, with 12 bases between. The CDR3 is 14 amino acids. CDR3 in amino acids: CATSDRTVPYGYTF. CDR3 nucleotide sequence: TGTGCCACCAGTGACCGGACAGTACCCTATGGCTACACCTTC.

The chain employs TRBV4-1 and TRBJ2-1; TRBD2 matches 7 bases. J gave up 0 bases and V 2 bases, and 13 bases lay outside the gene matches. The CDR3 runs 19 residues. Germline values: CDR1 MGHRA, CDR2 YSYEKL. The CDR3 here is CASSQSWGRGVNSYNEQFF. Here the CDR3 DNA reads TGCGCCAGCAGCCAATCCTGGGGACGGGGGGTCAACTCCTACAATGAGCAGTTCTTC.

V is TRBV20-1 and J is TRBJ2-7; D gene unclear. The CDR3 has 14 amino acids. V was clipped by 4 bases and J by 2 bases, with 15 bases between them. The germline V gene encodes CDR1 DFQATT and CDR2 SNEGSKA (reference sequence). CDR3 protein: CSAIPKERPYEQYF. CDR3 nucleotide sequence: TGCAGTGCTATTCCCAAGGAGCGACCCTACGAGCAGTACTTC.

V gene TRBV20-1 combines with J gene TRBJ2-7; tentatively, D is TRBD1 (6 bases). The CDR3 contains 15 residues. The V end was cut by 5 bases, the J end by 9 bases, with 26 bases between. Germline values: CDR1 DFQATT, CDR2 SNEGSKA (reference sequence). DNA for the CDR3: TGCAGTGCTTCAGAGGTGGGACAACTTTTGAACGTGCAGTACTTC. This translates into CSASEVGQLLNVQYF.